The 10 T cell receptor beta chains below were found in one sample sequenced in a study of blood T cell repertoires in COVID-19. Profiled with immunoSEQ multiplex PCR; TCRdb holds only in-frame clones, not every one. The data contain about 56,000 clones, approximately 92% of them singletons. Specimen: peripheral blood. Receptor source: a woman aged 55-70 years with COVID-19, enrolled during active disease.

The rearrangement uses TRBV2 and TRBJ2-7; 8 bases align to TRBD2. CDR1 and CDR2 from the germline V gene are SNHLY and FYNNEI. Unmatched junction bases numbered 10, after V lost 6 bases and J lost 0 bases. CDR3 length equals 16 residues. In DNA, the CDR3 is TGTGCCAGCAGGGGGGGGGCTAGCGGGCGCTCCTACGAGCAGTACTTC. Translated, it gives CASRGGASGRSYEQYF.

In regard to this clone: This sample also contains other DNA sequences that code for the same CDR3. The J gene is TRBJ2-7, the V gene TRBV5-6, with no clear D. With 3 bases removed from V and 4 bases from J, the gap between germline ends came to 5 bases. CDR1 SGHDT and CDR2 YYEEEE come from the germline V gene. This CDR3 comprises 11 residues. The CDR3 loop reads CASSSSYEQYF. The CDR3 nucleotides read TGTGCCAGCAGCTCCAGTTACGAGCAGTACTTC.

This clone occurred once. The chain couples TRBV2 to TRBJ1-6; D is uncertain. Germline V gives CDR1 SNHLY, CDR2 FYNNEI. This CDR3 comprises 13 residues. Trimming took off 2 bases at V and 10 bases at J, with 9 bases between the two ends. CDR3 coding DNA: TGTGCCAGCAGTGAACAGGTAGACTCACCCCTCCACTTT. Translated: CASSEQVDSPLHF.

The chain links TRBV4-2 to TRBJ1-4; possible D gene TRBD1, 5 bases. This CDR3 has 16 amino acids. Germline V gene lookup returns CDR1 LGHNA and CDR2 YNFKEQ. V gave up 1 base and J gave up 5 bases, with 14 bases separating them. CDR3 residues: CASSQGEARVNEKLFF. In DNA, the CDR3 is TGTGCCAGCAGCCAAGGTGAGGCCAGGGTAAATGAAAAACTGTTTTTT.

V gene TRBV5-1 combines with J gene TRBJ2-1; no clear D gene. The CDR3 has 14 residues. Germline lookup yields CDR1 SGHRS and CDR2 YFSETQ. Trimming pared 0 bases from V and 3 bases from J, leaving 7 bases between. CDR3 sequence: CASSLDADYNEQFF. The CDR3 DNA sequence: TGCGCCAGCAGCTTGGATGCGGACTACAATGAGCAGTTCTTC.

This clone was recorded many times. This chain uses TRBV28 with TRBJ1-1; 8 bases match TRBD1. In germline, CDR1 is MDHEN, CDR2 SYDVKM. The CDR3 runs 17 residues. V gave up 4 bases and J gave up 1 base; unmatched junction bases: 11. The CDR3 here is CASSSLPAGGPNTEAFF. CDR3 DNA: TGTGCCAGCAGTTCTTTGCCGGCAGGGGGCCCGAACACTGAAGCTTTCTTT.

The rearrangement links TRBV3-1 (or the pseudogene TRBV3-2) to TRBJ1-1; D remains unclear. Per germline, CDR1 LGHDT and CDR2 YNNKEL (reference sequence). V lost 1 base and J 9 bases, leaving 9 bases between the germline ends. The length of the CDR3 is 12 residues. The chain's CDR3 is CASSQGETKAFF. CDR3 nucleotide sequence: TGTGCCAGCAGCCAAGGGGAGACTAAAGCTTTCTTT.

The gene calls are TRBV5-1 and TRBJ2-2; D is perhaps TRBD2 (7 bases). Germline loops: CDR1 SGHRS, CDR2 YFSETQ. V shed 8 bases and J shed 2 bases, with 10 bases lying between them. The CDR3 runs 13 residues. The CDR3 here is CASRGGNTGELFF. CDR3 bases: TGCGCCAGTAGGGGGGGCAACACCGGGGAGCTGTTTTTT.

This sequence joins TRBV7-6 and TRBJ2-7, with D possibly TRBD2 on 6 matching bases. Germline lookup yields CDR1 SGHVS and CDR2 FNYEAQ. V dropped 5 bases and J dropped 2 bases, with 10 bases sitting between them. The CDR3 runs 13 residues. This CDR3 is CASSQGLPYEQYF. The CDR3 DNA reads TGTGCCAGCAGCCAAGGACTACCCTACGAGCAGTACTTC.

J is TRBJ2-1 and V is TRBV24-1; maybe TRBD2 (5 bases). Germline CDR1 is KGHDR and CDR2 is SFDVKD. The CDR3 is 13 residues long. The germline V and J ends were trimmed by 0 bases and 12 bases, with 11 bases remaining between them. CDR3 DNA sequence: TGTGCCACCAGTGATTTGACAGCAAGCGGGCAGTTCTTC. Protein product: CATSDLTASGQFF.